One and the same sample provided the 25 T cell receptor beta chains below, sequenced in a study of shared clonotypes between healthy human individuals (dated by TCRdb to 2019 to 2021). Libraries were made using the immunoSEQ multiplex PCR assay. Here the immuneACCESS table is served through TCRdb, limited to in-frame sequences with V and J called. Missing clones are a known gap in these copies; in checked studies unresolved V genes cover under half, and the rest lacks a known reason. This sample comprises about half a million clones, 77% of them detected only once. The ten largest clones add up to approximately 12% of the sample. Sequencing was done on a sample of PBMCs. These receptor sequences come from a woman between 40 and 55 years old in good health. Some clones in this sample may be carry-over from other donors' samples.

The rearrangement uses TRBV7-2 and TRBJ2-7; 11 bases are shared with TRBD2. The V gene's germline CDR1 is SGHTA and CDR2 FQGNSA. CDR3 size: 15 residues. Trimming at V came to 5 bases and at J to 3 bases, leaving 6 bases not matched to a gene. The CDR3 nucleotides are TGTGCCAGCAGCCTAGGGACTAGCGGCCTCTACGAGCAGTACTTC. It translates to CASSLGTSGLYEQYF.

The chain uses TRBV2 and TRBJ1-1, with a weak D call TRBD1 (5 bases). In germline, CDR1 is SNHLY, CDR2 FYNNEI. V was cut by 3 bases and J by 2 bases, with 16 bases left in between. This CDR3 has 16 residues. The CDR3, as DNA: TGTGCCAGCAGTGATCGTGGGACCCTATTTAACACTGAAGCTTTCTTT. Translating it yields CASSDRGTLFNTEAFF.

Concerning this clone: This likely stems from a read error, as it lies one base from a far larger clone. In the same sample, other DNA sequences code for this CDR3. The chain links TRBV7-9 to TRBJ1-3, with D possibly TRBD1 on 6 matching bases. The CDR3 length is 16 residues. The germline V gene has CDR1 SEHNR and CDR2 FQNEAQ (reference sequence). The CDR3 nucleotides are TGTGCCAGCAGCCTAGACAGGATGAGCTCTGGGAACACCATATATTTT. Translated: CASSLDRMSSGNTIYF.

The V call is TRBV5-6, the J call TRBJ1-5, with D perhaps matching TRBD1 (5 bases). The CDR3 covers 14 residues. With 1 base removed from V and 5 bases from J, the gap between germline ends came to 10 bases. The V gene's germline CDR1 is SGHDT and CDR2 YYEEEE. As DNA, the CDR3 is TGTGCCAGCAGCTTGTGGGGCCCCGATCAGCCCCAGCATTTT. Amino acids: CASSLWGPDQPQHF. The full variable domain, completed using reference TRBV5-6 and TRBJ1-5, is DAGVTQSPTHLIKTRGQQVTLRCSPKSGHDTVSWYQQALGQGPQFIFQYYEEEERQRGNFPDRFSGHQFPNYSSELNVNALLLGDSALYLCASSLWGPDQPQHFGDGTRLSIL.

This chain links TRBV7-2 with TRBJ2-6; 7 bases align to TRBD2. With V trimmed by 3 bases and J by 0 bases, 8 bases remained unmatched. CDR3 length: 18 residues. The V gene's germline CDR1 is SGHTA and CDR2 FQGNSA. CDR3 protein: CASSFAGLAASGANVLTF. The CDR3 nucleotides read TGTGCCAGCAGCTTCGCGGGGCTAGCGGCCTCTGGGGCCAACGTCCTGACTTTC.

V is TRBV7-2 and J is TRBJ1-5; TRBD1 is a possible D gene (5 bases). Per germline, CDR1 SGHTA and CDR2 FQGNSA. The CDR3 is 16 amino acids. Trimming removed 0 bases from V and 3 bases from J, with 12 bases in between. The CDR3 DNA is TGTGCCAGCAGCTTAGCGGGTGGGGCCACCAATCAGCCCCAGCATTTT. As protein: CASSLAGGATNQPQHF. Complete variable domain (other parts from reference TRBV7-2 and TRBJ1-5): GAGVSQSPSNKVTEKGKDVELRCDPISGHTALYWYRQSLGQGLEFLIYFQGNSAPDKSGLPSDRFSAERTGGSVSTLTIQRTQQEDSAVYLCASSLAGGATNQPQHFGDGTRLSIL.

This clone was counted once. A far larger clone differs by one base, so this is likely a read error. V is TRBV27 and J is TRBJ1-2; 8 bases are shared with TRBD1. Germline CDR1 reads MNHEY; CDR2 reads SMNVEV (reference sequence). This CDR3 has 13 amino acids. The DNA of the CDR3 is TGTGCCAGCAGACAGGGGGTCGGGCGTGGCTACATCTTC. It specifies CASRQGVGRGYIF.

This clone was seen ten or more times. This sequence joins TRBV10-3 and TRBJ2-3; no definite D call. CDR3 length equals 16 residues. CDR1 and CDR2 from the germline V gene are ENHRY and SYGVKD. Trimming pared 0 bases from V and 0 bases from J, leaving 10 bases between. The chain's CDR3 is CAISESSEPSTDTQYF. DNA for the CDR3: TGTGCCATCAGTGAGTCAAGCGAACCTAGCACAGATACGCAGTATTTT.

In regard to this clone: One junction end disagrees with the germline gene, perhaps due to a read error. Additional DNA sequences in this sample encode the identical CDR3. The chain combines TRBV20-1 with TRBJ1-1; D is uncertain. The CDR3 consists of 11 residues. Germline lookup yields CDR1 DFQATT and CDR2 SNEGSKA (reference sequence). CDR3 DNA: TGCAGTGCCCGATTGGATGCTGAAGCCTTCTTT. It encodes CSARLDAEAFF.

This rearrangement joins TRBV11-2 to TRBJ2-1; D unclear. Germline V gives CDR1 SGHAT, CDR2 FQNNGV. This CDR3 has 14 residues. Trimming removed 1 base from V and 3 bases from J, with 7 bases in between. CDR3 in amino acids: CASSLGLNYNEQFF. In nucleotides, the CDR3 is TGTGCCAGCAGCTTAGGCTTGAACTACAATGAGCAGTTCTTC.

As to this clone: A far larger clone lies a single base away; this is likely a read error. This chain uses TRBV4-3 with TRBJ2-3; D is uncertain. V dropped 7 bases and J dropped 6 bases, with 14 bases sitting between them. Germline CDR1 LGHNA, CDR2 YSLEER. The CDR3 length is 13 residues. CDR3 residues: CASKEPLGDTQYF. In DNA, the CDR3 is TGCGCCAGCAAGGAGCCTCTAGGGGATACGCAGTATTTT.

The genes are TRBV7-9 and TRBJ2-7, with D possibly being TRBD2 (6 bases). The length of the CDR3 is 15 residues. The germline V gene has CDR1 SEHNR and CDR2 FQNEAQ (reference sequence). The V gene lost 5 bases and the J gene lost 6 bases, with 20 bases spanning the gap. The CDR3 DNA reads TGTGCCAGCAGCCTAGGTGGGACTTCGGTTTCCGAGCAGTACTTC. Translated, it gives CASSLGGTSVSEQYF.

This sequence joins TRBV28 and TRBJ1-5, with D tentatively TRBD1 (6 bases). Trimming shortened V by 6 bases and J by 0 bases, and 9 bases separated the two germline ends. The CDR3 has 14 residues. From germline, CDR1 is MDHEN and CDR2 SYDVKM. CDR3: CASRTGYSNQPQHF. In DNA, the CDR3 is TGTGCCAGCAGGACAGGCTATAGCAATCAGCCCCAGCATTTT.

V gene TRBV10-3 combines with J gene TRBJ2-1; 10 bases are shared with TRBD2. The germline CDR1 and CDR2 sequences are ENHRY and SYGVKD. CDR3 size: 17 residues. J was trimmed by 3 bases and V by 4 bases; bases with no gene match: 9. In nucleotides, the CDR3 is TGTGCCATCAGTGGTACCCTAGCGGGAGAAAACTACAATGAGCAGTTCTTC. Translated: CAISGTLAGENYNEQFF.

For this clone: A read error may be the cause here, since a much bigger clone is one base away. The V call is TRBV28, the J call TRBJ1-4, with D possibly TRBD1 on 5 matching bases. The CDR3 is 17 residues long. V was trimmed by 2 bases and J by 4 bases, leaving 17 bases between them. From germline, CDR1 is MDHEN and CDR2 SYDVKM. The CDR3 DNA follows: TGTGCCAGCAGTTTAGAGCCCCAGGGCAGGCTTAATGAAAAACTGTTTTTT. Its translation is CASSLEPQGRLNEKLFF.

This clone was recorded at least ten times. The chain joins TRBV2 to TRBJ2-3, with 8 bases fitting TRBD1. From germline, CDR1 is SNHLY and CDR2 FYNNEI. CDR3 size: 15 residues. V dropped 5 bases and J dropped 0; count of bases not matched to a gene: 4. CDR3 coding DNA: TGTGCCAGCAGTAAGGACAGGGCGAGCACAGATACGCAGTATTTT. Amino acids: CASSKDRASTDTQYF.

This clone was seen just once. The chain recombines TRBV19 with TRBJ2-7; tentatively, D is TRBD2 (6 bases). Trimming took 11 bases from V and 3 from J, leaving 23 bases between them. CDR1 is LNHDA and CDR2 is SQIVND in the germline V gene (reference sequence). The length of the CDR3 is 15 residues. This chain's CDR3 is CAYQIEGGVDYEQYF. For the CDR3, the DNA is TGTGCCTATCAAATTGAGGGCGGGGTAGACTACGAGCAGTACTTC.

With respect to this clone: A much larger clone is a single base away; this may be a read error. The CDR3 does not end in the conserved phenylalanine or tryptophan, so this is likely a read error. The chain employs TRBV18 and TRBJ2-3, with 9 bases lining up with TRBD2. The CDR3 is 14 residues long. CDR1 is KGHSH, CDR2 LQKENI, per germline. Trimming removed 10 bases from V and 0 bases from J; junction bases left unmatched: 5. The CDR3 nucleotides are TGTGCCACGCGGGAGGGCCGTAGCACAGATACGCAGTATCTT. Protein product: CATREGRSTDTQYL.

The V and J genes are TRBV28 and TRBJ2-2; D is unclear. The CDR3 contains 12 residues. Trimming took 8 bases from V and 1 from J, leaving 5 bases between them. CDR1 MDHEN and CDR2 SYDVKM come from the germline V gene. The CDR3 region has the DNA TGTGCCAGCCGACAGAACACCGGGGAGCTGTTTTTT. Amino acids: CASRQNTGELFF. Combining the CDR3 with reference TRBV28 and TRBJ2-2 gives the whole variable domain DVKVTQSSRYLVKRTGEKVFLECVQDMDHENMFWYRQDPGLGLRLIYFSYDVKMKEKGDIPEGYSVSREKKERFSLILESASTNQTSMYLCASRQNTGELFFGEGSRLTVL.

The chain employs TRBV28 and TRBJ2-3, with 7 positions matching TRBD2. Germline V gives CDR1 MDHEN, CDR2 SYDVKM. The CDR3 is 15 amino acids. Unmatched junction bases numbered 10, after V lost 7 bases and J lost 3 bases. CDR3 sequence reads: CASKDGGAGTDTQYF. The CDR3 nucleotides read TGTGCCAGCAAAGATGGGGGAGCGGGGACAGATACGCAGTATTTT. The whole variable domain, remainder taken from reference TRBV28 and TRBJ2-3, is DVKVTQSSRYLVKRTGEKVFLECVQDMDHENMFWYRQDPGLGLRLIYFSYDVKMKEKGDIPEGYSVSREKKERFSLILESASTNQTSMYLCASKDGGAGTDTQYFGPGTRLTVL.

This rearrangement joins TRBV29-1 to TRBJ2-7; 10 nucleotides agree with TRBD1. The junction had 9 bases not matched to a gene; V was cut back by 7 bases and J by 6 bases. This CDR3 region has 13 residues. CDR1 is SQVTM, CDR2 ANQGSEA, per germline. The CDR3 reads CSGREGQGREQYF. As DNA, the CDR3 is TGCAGCGGGAGGGAGGGACAGGGGCGCGAGCAGTACTTC.

This clone was seen more than once but under ten times. J is TRBJ2-5 and V is TRBV28; 10 positions agree with TRBD2. The J call is doubtful: the DNA matches TRBJ2-7 better. Per the germline V gene, CDR1 is MDHEN and CDR2 is SYDVKM. This CDR3 region has 14 residues. The CDR3 DNA reads as TGTGCCAGCAGGGCTAGCGGGAGCTCCTACGAGCAGTACTTC. It translates to CASRASGSSYEQYF.

V and J are TRBV19 and TRBJ2-5; 8 bases align to TRBD1. Germline V gene lookup returns CDR1 LNHDA and CDR2 SQIVND (reference sequence). Trimming removed 3 bases from V and 11 bases from J; junction bases left unmatched: 8. The CDR3 has 13 residues. CDR3 amino acids: CASSITGTGVQYF. The CDR3 DNA follows: TGTGCCAGTAGTATTACCGGGACAGGAGTTCAGTACTTC.

The chain combines TRBV7-3 with TRBJ2-6; no clear D gene. This CDR3 region has 15 residues. Trimming pared 5 bases from V and 0 bases from J, leaving 8 bases between. From germline, CDR1 is SGHTA and CDR2 FQGTGA. The CDR3: CASSDSSSGANVLTF. As DNA, the CDR3 is TGTGCCAGCAGCGACTCTAGCTCTGGGGCCAACGTCCTGACTTTC.

This clone was seen once. The rearrangement links TRBV7-9 to TRBJ2-7, with D perhaps being TRBD1 or TRBD2 (5 bases each). CDR3 size: 14 residues. The germline V gene has CDR1 SEHNR and CDR2 FQNEAQ (reference sequence). V lost 2 bases and J lost 3, with 11 bases in between. CDR3 loop: CASSLPGTHYEQYF. CDR3 sequence (DNA): TGTGCCAGCAGCTTACCAGGGACCCACTACGAGCAGTACTTC.